Listed here is a single TCR beta chain. Its antigen remains unidentified. The cohort was made up of 666 healthy bone marrow donors. At the time of sampling, every cohort member was nominally healthy, though immune exposures that went unrecorded were likely present. The donor was CMV seronegative and was included in the group of approximately 350 seronegative cohort members. A peripheral blood sample was provided by each donor, and peripheral blood mononuclear cells were used for TCR beta sequencing. The Qiagen DNeasy Blood Extraction Kit was used to extract genomic DNA from the blood cell samples. This entry comes from a study of cytomegalovirus exposure and HLA in healthy donors (TCRdb year 2017). Regarding the research as a whole: In an earlier analysis of 550 to 750 of the donors, about 260 Gb of sequence data and 100 million or so unique TCR beta sequences from about 190 million T cells were reported. An early release covering 500 to 750 HLA-typed donors comprised about 300 gigabases of sequencing data and about 90 million unique TCR sequences. Of the roughly 410 genotyped donors, 75% to 85% were placed in the genetic ancestry cluster associated with self-reported Caucasian donors. The study aimed to test whether cataloging public T cell receptors could reveal signatures of past pathogen exposure. The study used immunosequencing to profile the T cell repertoires of under 700 subjects and linked those repertoires to cytomegalovirus serostatus. Along with the approximately 700-subject first cohort, a separate validation cohort of over a hundred different subjects was used. To predict cytomegalovirus infection status, the study brought together high-throughput TCR immunosequencing, statistical association of individual TCRs with disease status, and machine learning. In a later analysis, previously published TCR beta repertoires from 500 to 750 donors were re-analyzed and high-resolution HLA genotyping was added so that TCR occurrence patterns could be studied. Rather than drawing on any new phenotypic data, the later analysis identified candidate immune exposures from TCR beta sequences and the way those sequences occurred across donors. An earlier analysis of 587 of the donors used high-throughput TCR beta sequencing to judge whether each TCR beta V gene segment behaved as functional or pseudogenic. Alongside the repertoire data, information on donor age, sex, ethnicity and CMV serostatus was compiled. Genome-wide SNP genotypes for about 60% of the roughly 670 donors were used in a later genetic analysis, which treated that subset as a discovery cohort. All discovery cohort repertoires had been generated on a single sequencing platform. HLA typing covered class I and class II loci at four-digit resolution. Typing coverage varied by locus: roughly 620-630 donors for A, B, C, DRB1 and DQB1; approximately 500 for DQA1; more than 600 for DPA1; approximately 490 for DPB1. A handful of DR-DQ haplotypes were treated as single units for association and clustering because of strong linkage in the cohort. On average, approximately 250,000 unique TCR beta nucleotide sequences were sequenced per donor among fewer than 500 genotyped donors of the cohort, with roughly 18% of those sequences being non-productive.

Libraries came from the immunoSEQ multiplex PCR assay. For the multiplex PCR, a mixture combining 60 forward primers for TCR Vbeta segments and 13 reverse primers for TCR Jbeta segments was used. The CDR3 region of rearranged TCR beta genes was amplified from genomic DNA by a multiplex PCR assay. On the Illumina HiSeq System, the amplified TCR beta libraries were sequenced as 87-base-pair reads. The source study handled its data this way. In a later analysis, approximately 74 million unique TCR beta chains were counted across the roughly 610 repertoires, and roughly 11 million of these chains were shared by at least two donors. Raw reads were error-corrected and collapsed into unique sequences with a nearest-neighbor algorithm that merged closely related sequences to remove PCR and sequencing errors. CDR3 sequences were aligned to IMGT reference sequences to assign V, D and J gene segments. For a sequence to be retained, at least a six-nucleotide match to both a V gene segment and a J gene segment was required. Rearrangements were classified as productive when the CDR3 lacked stop codons and remained in frame with V and J, and all other rearrangements were classified as non-productive. Following IMGT convention, CDR3 was defined as the stretch from the second conserved V-encoded cysteine to the conserved J-encoded phenylalanine. The earlier analysis of about 590 of the donors excluded sequences that lacked an unambiguous match to a single V gene segment. In an earlier analysis of some 590 of the donors, V segments were called functional above 56.7% productive rearrangements and were called segregating when the between-donor standard deviation exceeded 5%. A statistical classification framework was built to diagnose cytomegalovirus status from the catalog of TCR beta chain sequences. V and J gene assignment, in a later analysis, came from comparing TCR nucleotide sequences with IMGT/GENE-DB human TR gene sequences. Using the TCRdist pipeline, a later analysis assigned CDR3 sequences along with most-parsimonious VDJ recombination scenarios. A later analysis defined each TCR beta chain by its CDR3 amino acid sequence plus V-gene family, and excluded reads lacking a unique V-gene family. A later analysis removed 592 highly shared, low-generation-probability nucleotide sequences to deal with suspected cross-contamination and a sequencing artifact. A later analysis calculated a clonal expansion index for each public chain from normalized within-repertoire ranks of inferred template counts. Generation probabilities in a later analysis came from a VDJ recombination model fitted to out-of-frame rearrangements, and those results were checked against IGoR. A later analysis scored TCR-TCR, TCR-HLA and TCR-CMV co-occurrence with hypergeometric tests, applying a repertoire-size bias correction to TCR pairs. A later analysis estimated false discovery rates by permuting HLA or CMV assignments 20 times. In a later analysis, co-occurring TCRs were grouped using DBSCAN, and TCRdist sequence similarity was added for clustering within HLA-allele-positive subsets. Repertoires with fewer than 30,000 or more than 120,000 public chains, plus five repertoires with anomalous nucleotide sharing, were excluded from co-occurrence clustering. TCRdb re-hosts the immuneACCESS table, in-frame sequences only. Its copies lack some clones; in the studies checked, an unresolved V gene accounts for under half of them, and the cause for the rest is not known. The DNA gave D and trimming, while V, J and clone size come from that table. For this sample, the table gives just over 150,000 clones. The leading ten clones occupy roughly 2% of the sample.

Relative to germline, V is missing 2 bases and J is missing 7 bases, with 7 bases of the junction outside any gene match. Measured from the cysteine to the phenylalanine, the CDR3 is 14 residues long. Only the CDR3 part of the read is kept: 42 bases, read in frame from the first base. Sequences GTSNPN (CDR1) and SVGIG (CDR2) are obtained from the germline V gene (reference sequence). Study-level results and caveats: Because the 87-base-pair reads could not distinguish some IMGT-functional V segments, including TRBV6-2 and TRBV6-3, those segments were excluded. Strong co-occurrence of HLA alleles, especially DR and DQ, made assigning TCR associations to individual alleles difficult. The only immune exposure information available for the cohort was CMV serostatus. Correlated functional status among segregating V segments might be attributable to linkage disequilibrium, but an unknown experimental factor could not be ruled out. A group of highly shared sequence variants was considered likely to be a technical artifact of the sequencing pipeline. In a later genetic analysis, a missense DCLRE1C variant was associated with V-gene and J-gene trimming of TCR beta chains, and the association was replicated in an independent cohort. In vitro tests confirmed that a few of the cytomegalovirus-associated TCR beta chains recognize cytomegalovirus antigens. An earlier analysis of some 590 of the donors showed that most TCR beta V segments appeared in productive rearrangements either about 87% or about 30% of the time, which broadly matched IMGT annotations. In a later analysis, most CMV-associated TCR beta chains were found to appear HLA-restricted, with HLA associations seemingly driven largely by CMV exposure. Presence/absence analyses assumed roughly uniform sequencing depth across donors, an assumption that may not hold. Because HLA typing was unavailable for some donors at each locus, only the typed subset was used in association tests. In a later analysis, HLA-associated TCR beta chains showed more clonal expansion and lower generation probabilities than non-associated chains that were equally common. The classifier was reported to diagnose cytomegalovirus status with high specificity and sensitivity in both the original cohort and the validation cohort. According to a later genetic analysis, donors in an Asian-associated ancestry cluster had fewer N-insertions in productive TCRs than the approximately 670-donor mean. Several of the top co-occurrence clusters appeared to be linked to parvovirus B19, influenza, CMV and Epstein-Barr virus, according to a later analysis. Because counts were too low, seventeen rarely observed V segments, including chromosome 9 orphons, were left out of the earlier analysis of about 620 of the donors. Specific HLA alleles were associated with 15,000 to 20,000 TCR beta sequences at a false discovery rate of 0.05 in a later analysis. The authors suggested that the approach could potentially be extended to other disease states and immunological phenotypes. The study gave a list of 150 to 200 TCR beta chains associated with cytomegalovirus. A later analysis found that TCR association rates varied across HLA loci, with DRB1 alleles showing the most associated TCRs and HLA-C alleles the fewest. The cohort was sequenced for TCR beta chains only, and without alpha or paired-chain data the features that could be detected were limited. While some public TCRs were present in many individuals, most TCR sequences turned up only very rarely across donors. A further reported finding was that TCR beta sequences accurately predicted the HLA-A and HLA-B alleles for most subjects in the first cohort.

Sequencing was carried out using PBMCs. The sequence came from a man under 40 in good health and CMV-seronegative. The chain was built from TRBV30 and TRBJ1-4, and TRBD1 aligns with 7 junction nucleotides. The CDR3: CAWSQQGLSEKLFF. Read as DNA, the sequence is TGTGCCTGGAGTCAACAGGGGCTAAGTGAAAAACTGTTTTTT. Beyond the CDR3, the reference TRBV30 and TRBJ1-4 genes provide the residues; the full variable domain reads: SQTIHQWPATLVQPVGSPLSLECTVEGTSNPNLYWYRQAAGRGLQLLFYSVGIGQISSEVPQNLSASRPQDRQFILSSKKLLLSDSGFYLCAWSQQGLSEKLFFGSGTQLSVL.